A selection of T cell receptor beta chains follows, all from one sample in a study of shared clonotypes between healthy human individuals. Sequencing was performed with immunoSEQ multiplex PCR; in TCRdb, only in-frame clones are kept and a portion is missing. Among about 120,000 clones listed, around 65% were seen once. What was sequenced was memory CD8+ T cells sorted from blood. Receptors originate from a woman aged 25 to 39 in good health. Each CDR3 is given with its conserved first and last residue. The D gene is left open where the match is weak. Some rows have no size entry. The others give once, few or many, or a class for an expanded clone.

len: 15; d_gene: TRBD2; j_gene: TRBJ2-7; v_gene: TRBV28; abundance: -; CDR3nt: TGTGCCAGCAACGGACTAGCGGGAGGCTCGTACGAGCAGTACTTC; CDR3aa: CASNGLAGGSYEQYF
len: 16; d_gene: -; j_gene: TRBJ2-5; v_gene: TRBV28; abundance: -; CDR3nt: TGTGCCAGCAGGTTCTCCACGGAGCTGATACAAGAGACCCAGTACTTC; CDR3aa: CASRFSTELIQETQYF
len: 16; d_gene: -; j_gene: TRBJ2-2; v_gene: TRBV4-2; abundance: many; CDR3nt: TGTGCCAGCAGCCATGGGGGACCAGGGGAACCCGGGGAGCTGTTTTTT; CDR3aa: CASSHGGPGEPGELFF
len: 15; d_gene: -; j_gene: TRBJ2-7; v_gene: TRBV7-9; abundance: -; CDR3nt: TGTGCCAGCAGCTTGGTCGTGGACGTTGGTCACGAGCAGTACTTC; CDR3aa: CASSLVVDVGHEQYF
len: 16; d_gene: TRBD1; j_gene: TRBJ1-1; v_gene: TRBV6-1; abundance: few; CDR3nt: TGTGCCAGCAGTGAAAATAGTTACAGGGGGCTTACTGAAGCTTTCTTT; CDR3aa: CASSENSYRGLTEAFF
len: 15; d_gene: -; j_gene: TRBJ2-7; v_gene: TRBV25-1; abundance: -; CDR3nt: TGTGCCAGCACTGACCGCGATGGGGAAAGCTACGAGCAGTACTTC; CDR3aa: CASTDRDGESYEQYF
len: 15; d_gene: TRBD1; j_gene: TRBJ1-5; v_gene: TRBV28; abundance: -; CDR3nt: TGTGCCAGCAGACGAGGGACAGGGATCAATCAGCCCCAGCATTTT; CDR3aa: CASRRGTGINQPQHF
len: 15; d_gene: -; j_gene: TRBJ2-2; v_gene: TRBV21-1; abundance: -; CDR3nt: TGTGCCAGCAGCAAAGGGACTAGCGTCACCGGGGAGCTGTTTTTT; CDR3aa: CASSKGTSVTGELFF
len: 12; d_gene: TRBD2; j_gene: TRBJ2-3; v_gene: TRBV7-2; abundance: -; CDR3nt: TGTGCCAGGCTTAGCGGGAGTGATACGCAGTATTTT; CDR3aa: CARLSGSDTQYF
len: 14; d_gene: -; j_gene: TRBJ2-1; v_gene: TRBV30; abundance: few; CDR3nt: TGTGCCTGGAATGCGGGCGGCTCCTACAATGAGCAGTTCTTC; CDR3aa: CAWNAGGSYNEQFF
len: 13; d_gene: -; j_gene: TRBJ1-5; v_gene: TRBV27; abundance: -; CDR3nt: TGTGCCAGCAGTTTATATCGGAGTCAGCCCCAGCATTTT; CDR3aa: CASSLYRSQPQHF
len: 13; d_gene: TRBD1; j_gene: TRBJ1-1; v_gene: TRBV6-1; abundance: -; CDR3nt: TGTGCCAGCCGGGACAGAGAGGTCACTGAAGCTTTCTTT; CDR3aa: CASRDREVTEAFF
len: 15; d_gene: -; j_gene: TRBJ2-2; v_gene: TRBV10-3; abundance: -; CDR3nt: TGTGCCAGCAGTCCCTCGGCAGGGAACGCCGGGGAGCTGTTTTTT; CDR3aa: CASSPSAGNAGELFF
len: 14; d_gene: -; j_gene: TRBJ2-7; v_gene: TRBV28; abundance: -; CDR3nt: TGTGCCAGCAGTGGCCTTGGGCAGCTTGGGGAGCAGTACTTC; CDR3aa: CASSGLGQLGEQYF
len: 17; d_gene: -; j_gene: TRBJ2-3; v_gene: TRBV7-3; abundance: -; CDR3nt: TGTGCCAGCAGCCGGCAGGGTACCAAGACTAGCACAGATACGCAGTATTTT; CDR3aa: CASSRQGTKTSTDTQYF
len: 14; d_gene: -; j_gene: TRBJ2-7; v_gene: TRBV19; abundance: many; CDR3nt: TGTGCCAGTAGTAAACAGCTAACCTCCTACGAGCAGTACTTC; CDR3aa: CASSKQLTSYEQYF
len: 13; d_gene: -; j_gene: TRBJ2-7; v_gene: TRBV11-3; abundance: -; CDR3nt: TGTGCCAGCAGCTTTGGGCTAGCTGGGGAGCAGTACTTC; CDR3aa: CASSFGLAGEQYF
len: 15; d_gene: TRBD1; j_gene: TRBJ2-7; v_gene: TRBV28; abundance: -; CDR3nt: TGTGCCAGCAGAAGGGGGACAGGCCTAGGCTACGAGCAGTACTTC; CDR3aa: CASRRGTGLGYEQYF
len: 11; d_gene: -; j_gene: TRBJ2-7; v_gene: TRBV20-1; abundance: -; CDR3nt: TGCAGTGCTCCCGGGACGTACGAGCAGTACTTC; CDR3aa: CSAPGTYEQYF
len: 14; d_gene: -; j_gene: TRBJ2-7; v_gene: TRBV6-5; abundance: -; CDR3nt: TGTGCCAGCAGTTACTCGACGTGGTCCTGGGAGCAGTACTTC; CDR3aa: CASSYSTWSWEQYF
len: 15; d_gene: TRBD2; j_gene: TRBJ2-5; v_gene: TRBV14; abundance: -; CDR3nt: TGTGCCAGCAGCCTACTGGGGACGCGGGGGGAGACCCAGTACTTC; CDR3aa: CASSLLGTRGETQYF
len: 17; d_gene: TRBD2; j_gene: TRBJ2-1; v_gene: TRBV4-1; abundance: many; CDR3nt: TGCGCCAGCAGCCCCACGGGTGGAGCGGGAGCGGGGAATGAGCAGTTCTTC; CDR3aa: CASSPTGGAGAGNEQFF
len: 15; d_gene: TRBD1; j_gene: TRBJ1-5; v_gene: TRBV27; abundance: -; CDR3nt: TGTGCCAGCAGCCCACTGGGACAGGGTAATCAGCCCCAGCATTTT; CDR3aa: CASSPLGQGNQPQHF
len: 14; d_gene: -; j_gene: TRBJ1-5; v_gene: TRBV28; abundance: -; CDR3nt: TGTGCCAGCAGTTTATTGAGGGGGAGTCAGCCCCAGCATTTT; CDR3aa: CASSLLRGSQPQHF
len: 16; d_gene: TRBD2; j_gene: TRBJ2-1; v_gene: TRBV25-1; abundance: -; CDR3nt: TGTGCCAGCAGTGGGGTAGCGGGCCGTTCGTACAATGAGCAGTTCTTC; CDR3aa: CASSGVAGRSYNEQFF
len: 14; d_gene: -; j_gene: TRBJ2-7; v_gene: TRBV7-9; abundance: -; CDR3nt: TGTGCCAGCAGCTTAGTTTTCGGTCCCTACGAGCAGTACTTC; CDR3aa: CASSLVFGPYEQYF
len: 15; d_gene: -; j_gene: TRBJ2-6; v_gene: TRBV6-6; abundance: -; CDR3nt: TGTGCCAGCAGTCCAATTCGCTCTGGGGCCAACGTCCTGACTTTC; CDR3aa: CASSPIRSGANVLTF
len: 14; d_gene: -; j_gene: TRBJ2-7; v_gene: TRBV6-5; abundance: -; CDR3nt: TGTGCCAGCAGTTACTCGGGCGAGGTCCACGAGCAGTACTTC; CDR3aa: CASSYSGEVHEQYF
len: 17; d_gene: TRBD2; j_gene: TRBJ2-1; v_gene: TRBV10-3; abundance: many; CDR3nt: TGTGCCATCAGTGAGTCGAAGGCTAGCGGGGACAACAATGAGCAGTTCTTC; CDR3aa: CAISESKASGDNNEQFF
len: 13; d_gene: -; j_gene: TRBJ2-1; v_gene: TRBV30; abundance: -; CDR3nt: TGTGCCTGGAGGAGGGGTGGTTACAATGAGCAGTTCTTC; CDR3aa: CAWRRGGYNEQFF
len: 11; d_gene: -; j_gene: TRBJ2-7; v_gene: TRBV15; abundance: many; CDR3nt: TGTGCCACCACGGACGGCTACGAGCAGTACTTC; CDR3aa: CATTDGYEQYF
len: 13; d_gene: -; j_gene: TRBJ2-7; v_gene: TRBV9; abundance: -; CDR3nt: TGTGCCAGCAGCGGAAACTTGTTTGACGAGCAGTACTTC; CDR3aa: CASSGNLFDEQYF
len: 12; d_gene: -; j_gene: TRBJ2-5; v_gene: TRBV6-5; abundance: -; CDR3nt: TGTGCCAGCAGTTACTCGTCTGGGACCCAGTACTTC; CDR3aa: CASSYSSGTQYF
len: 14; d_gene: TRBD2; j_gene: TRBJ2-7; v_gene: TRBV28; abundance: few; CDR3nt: TGTGCCAGCAGTTTGCGGGAGGGCCTCTTCGAGCAGTACTTC; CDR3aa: CASSLREGLFEQYF
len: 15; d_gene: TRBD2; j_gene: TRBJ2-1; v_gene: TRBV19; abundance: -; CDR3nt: TGTGCCAGTAGTTCGCTAGCGGGGGCCTACAATGAGCAGTTCTTC; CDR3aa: CASSSLAGAYNEQFF
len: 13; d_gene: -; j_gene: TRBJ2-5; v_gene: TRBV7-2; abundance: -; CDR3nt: TGTGCCAGCAGCTTTGGGCAGAAAGAGACCCAGTACTTC; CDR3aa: CASSFGQKETQYF
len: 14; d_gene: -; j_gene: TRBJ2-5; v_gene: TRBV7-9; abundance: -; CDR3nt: TGTGCCAGCAGCTTAACAAGACAGCTCGGGACCCAGTACTTC; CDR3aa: CASSLTRQLGTQYF
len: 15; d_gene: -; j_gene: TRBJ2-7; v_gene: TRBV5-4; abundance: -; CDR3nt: TGTGCCAGCAGCCAAGAACTGGACAGCCCATACGAGCAGTACTTC; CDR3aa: CASSQELDSPYEQYF